This TCR beta chain was identified in a study of T cell responses to AZD1222 COVID-19 vaccine (dated by TCRdb to the early 2020s). Regarding the complete study: A total of just over 230 trial participants underwent TCR sequencing, of whom about 200 received two doses of AZD1222 and some 25 received two doses of the MenACWY control vaccine. Trial participants were enrolled into age subgroups of 18-55, 56-69 and 70-plus years, which contained about 160, 30 and 59 TCR-sequenced participants, respectively.

What the time point label conveys for this sample: about 28 days (+/-7) after the second vaccine dose. AZD1222 recipients whose second dose came at about 4 weeks and those whose second dose came at about 12 weeks were combined into one group, since spike-specific TCR depth and breadth did not differ between the two schedules. Vaccinee samples came from UK trials COV001 and COV002, including a single-blind randomized controlled phase 2/3 trial of AZD1222 (ChAdOx1 nCoV-19) in healthy adults. For TCRbeta chain sequencing, PBMC samples were collected from trial participants at day 0 and at day 28 after the second dose. A note on this clone: Its antigen is unknown. No base quality information exists; no much larger clone differs at one position.

What the authors observed across the whole study: A significant rise in spike-specific TCR breadth and depth was observed after two AZD1222 doses relative to day 0 and relative to MenACWY recipients. The 56-69-year group was small, and its depth increase did not reach significance, likely because of low power. Most participants were white British and females outnumbered males, and the authors suggested that clonal diversity may have been underestimated. The vaccine-associated CD4 TCRs covered the entire spike protein, and the dominant responses fell in regions 160-218 and 743-854. Conclusions about previously exposed vaccinees are limited, since just five to seven AZD1222 recipients were seropositive for SARS-CoV-2 at baseline. Because no day 14 peak-response samples were available, the repertoires could be characterized only after the peak T cell response. Nearly half of unique spike-specific TCRs reportedly recognized epitopes outside regions mutated in the B.1.351 and B.1.1.7 variants.

The CDR3 regions of human TCRbeta chains were analyzed by immunosequencing. As for the original processing: TCRs in the repertoires were compared against a reference library of SARS-CoV-2-specific TCRs that had been generated with the MIRA antigen-specificity platform. Breadth meant the fraction of unique TCRs that were SARS-CoV-2-associated, whereas depth meant the fraction of total T cells that were SARS-CoV-2-associated. Using the MIRA data, each spike-specific TCR was mapped to the spike region that the TCR reacts to and placed in a CD4 or CD8 class. Log10-transformed breadth and depth values were compared by one-way ANOVA with Sidak's multiple comparisons tests. In its TCRdb copy, this immuneACCESS table keeps in-frame sequences only and misses some clones. Where compared with another copy, unresolved V genes explain less than half of these, and the others have no known cause. The DNA gave D and trimming, while V, J and clone size come from that table. The sample contains fewer than 90,000 clones, just over 85% of them found a single time. Clones ranked in the top ten supply approximately 5.6% of the sample.

The CDR3 starts with the cysteine, ends with the phenylalanine, and has 11 residues. Of the read, only the CDR3 DNA is kept; its 33 bases are in frame from base 1. Reading the germline V gene (reference sequence) gives CDR1 LGHDT and CDR2 YNNKEL. V sheds 4 bases and J sheds 8 bases, leaving 5 bases between their ends. Sequenced material: peripheral blood, taken 28 days after the second AZD1222 dose. Rearrangement joined TRBV3-1 (or the pseudogene TRBV3-2) to TRBJ2-2; no D segment can be confidently identified. This receptor was identified in an adult who received the AZD1222 COVID-19 vaccine. The nucleotide sequence reads as follows: TGTGCCAGCAGCCTCCTAGGGGAGCTGTTTTTT. It specifies CASSLLGELFF.